Each of the 10 T cell receptor beta chains below was sequenced from the same sample in a study of identical twins. TCRdb re-derived calls from the 5' RACE reads in MiXCR, one entry per CDR3 protein. Seen here are 500,000 or so distinct CDR3 sequences, more than 13% observed once, and the top ten hold 0.98%. This sample was also put to use in a study of yellow fever vaccine responses in identical twins.

Sequencing was done on a sample of CD4+ T cells sorted from blood. The source of these receptors is a woman between 18 and 29 years old in good health.

This clonotype was recorded a few times. The chain carries TRBV7-2 and TRBJ2-1; 8 bases are shared with TRBD2. The CDR3 length is 14 residues. Trimming at V came to 1 base and at J to 6 bases, leaving 2 bases not matched to a gene. The germline gives CDR1 SGHTA, CDR2 FQGNSA. The CDR3 loop is CASSLVGTSNEQFF. CDR3 nucleotides: TGTGCCAGCAGCTTAGTCGGGACTAGCAATGAGCAGTTCTTC.

This clonotype came up many times. This chain links TRBV9 with TRBJ1-1; a weak D match, TRBD1 (6 bases). V was cut by 0 bases and J by 6 bases, with 15 bases left in between. CDR3 length equals 15 residues. Germline CDR1 and CDR2: SGDLS and YYNGEE. The CDR3 is CASSVGEQGRSEAFF. The CDR3 nucleotides read TGTGCCAGCAGCGTAGGGGAACAGGGAAGGTCTGAAGCTTTCTTT.

This clonotype was detected a few times. One junction end disagrees with the germline gene, perhaps due to a read error. The rearrangement uses TRBV7-7 and TRBJ1-3; D is uncertain. This CDR3 is built from 15 residues. From germline, CDR1 is SSHAT and CDR2 FNYEAQ (reference sequence). CDR3 sequence (DNA): TGTGCTAGCAGCTCCAACCAGGCCCCTGGAAACACCATATATTTT. It encodes CASSSNQAPGNTIYF.

The sample holds a few counts of this clonotype. This CDR3 reads CASSLAVGITEAFF. Written as DNA, the CDR3 is TGTGCCAGCAGCTTAGCGGTAGGGATCACTGAAGCTTTCTTT. V usage is TRBV7-9 and J usage is TRBJ1-1; D ambiguous. Trimming cost V 0 bases and J 4 bases, with 9 bases left between them. The CDR3 totals 14 residues. The germline CDR1 and CDR2 sequences are SEHNR and FQNEAQ (reference sequence). The full variable domain, its missing parts supplied by reference TRBV7-9 and TRBJ1-1, is DTGVSQNPRHKITKRGQNVTFRCDPISEHNRLYWYRQTLGQGPEFLTYFQNEAQLEKSRLLSDRFSAERPKGSFSTLEIQRTEQGDSAMYLCASSLAVGITEAFFGQGTRLTVV.

This clonotype was counted at least ten times. The gene calls are TRBV5-1 and TRBJ1-1; 10 positions agree with TRBD1. The germline gives CDR1 SGHRS, CDR2 YFSETQ. The junction had 4 bases not matched to a gene; V was cut back by 0 bases and J by 8 bases. The CDR3 contains 14 residues. CDR3 sequence reads: CASSLVGQGWEAFF. Written as DNA, the CDR3 is TGCGCCAGCAGCTTGGTGGGACAGGGGTGGGAAGCTTTCTTT.

This clonotype appeared many times. The chain employs TRBV20-1 and TRBJ2-3, with D possibly being TRBD2 (5 bases). This CDR3 comprises 15 residues. V was trimmed by 5 bases and J by 3 bases, leaving 18 bases between them. Germline V gene sequence: CDR1 DFQATT, CDR2 SNEGSKA (reference sequence). CDR3 coding DNA: TGCAGTGCTCCCCAGGCGGGTCCGGGGACAGATACGCAGTATTTT. Amino acids: CSAPQAGPGTDTQYF.

This clonotype was observed a handful of times. This chain connects TRBV7-3 to TRBJ1-4; D unclear. The CDR3 is 13 residues long. Germline V CDR1 and CDR2: SGHTA, FQGTGA. V gave up 2 bases and J gave up 5 bases, with 6 bases separating them. The CDR3 here is CASSLGRNEKLFF. The DNA for the CDR3 is TGTGCCAGCAGCTTAGGCAGAAATGAAAAACTGTTTTTT.

The rearrangement joins TRBV30 to TRBJ2-1; 16 bases are shared with TRBD2. Germline CDR1 and CDR2: GTSNPN and SVGIG (reference sequence). Losses at the gene ends were 3 bases for V and 9 bases for J; bases not matched to a gene: 5. There are 15 residues in the CDR3. The CDR3 region is CAWRTGTSGRGEQFF. CDR3 nucleotide sequence: TGTGCCTGGAGGACAGGGACTAGCGGGAGGGGTGAGCAGTTCTTC. The entire variable domain, with the rest obtained from reference TRBV30 and TRBJ2-1, is as follows: SQTIHQWPATLVQPVGSPLSLECTVEGTSNPNLYWYRQAAGRGLQLLFYSVGIGQISSEVPQNLSASRPQDRQFILSSKKLLLSDSGFYLCAWRTGTSGRGEQFFGPGTRLTVL.

This chain joins TRBV12-3 or TRBV12-4 and TRBJ2-5, with D maybe TRBD2 (6 bases). CDR3 length: 16 residues. Trimming left V 4 bases short and J 3 bases short, with 18 bases between. Here the CDR3 DNA reads TGTGCCAGCAGTTCAGTGCCTTCGCGGGGTGAAGAGACCCAGTACTTC. It encodes CASSSVPSRGEETQYF.

J is TRBJ2-3 and V is TRBV10-3; D is uncertain. CDR3 size: 12 residues. The germline gives CDR1 ENHRY, CDR2 SYGVKD. Between the trimmed V and J ends, which lost 4 bases and 5 bases, there was a span of 7 bases. The CDR3 DNA reads as TGTGCCATCAGTGGGCTAAGAGATACGCAGTATTTT. Protein product: CAISGLRDTQYF.